The 24 T cell receptor beta chains below all came from one sample that was sequenced in a study of blood T cell repertoires in COVID-19. Only in-frame clones appear in the TCRdb table, and some are missing; sequencing was by immunoSEQ multiplex PCR. This sample carries about 260,000 clones, around 87% of them seen once, and the ten largest clones take about 2.5%. Sequenced: peripheral blood. Receptors were obtained from a woman aged 50 to 60 with acute or convalescent COVID-19.

CDR3 residues: CASSTEGQGFQPQHF. The CDR3 nucleotides read TGTGCCAGTAGTACAGAGGGACAGGGTTTCCAGCCCCAGCATTTT. V usage is TRBV19 and J usage is TRBJ1-5; TRBD1 matches 9 bases. Germline V lookup: CDR1 LNHDA, CDR2 SQIVND (reference sequence). This CDR3 is 15 amino acids long. The V and J ends lost 4 bases and 7 bases, in that order; junction bases with no gene match: 8. The complete variable domain, with remaining parts taken from reference TRBV19 and TRBJ1-5, reads DGGITQSPKYLFRKEGQNVTLSCEQNLNHDAMYWYRQDPGQGLRLIYYSQIVNDFQKGDIAEGYSVSREKKESFPLTVTSAQKNPTAFYLCASSTEGQGFQPQHFGDGTRLSIL.

This chain connects TRBV15 to TRBJ2-1, with 7 nucleotides matching TRBD2. Trimming cost V 1 base and J 9 bases; bases outside gene matches: 6. Germline values: CDR1 LNHNV, CDR2 YYDKDF (reference sequence). CDR3 length: 14 residues. For the CDR3, the DNA is TGTGCCACCAGCAGAGGGCTAGCGGTGCGTGAGCAGTTCTTC. Translated, it gives CATSRGLAVREQFF.

The J gene is TRBJ2-7, the V gene TRBV10-3, with a tentative D call TRBD1 (6 bases). The germline V gene encodes CDR1 ENHRY and CDR2 SYGVKD. CDR3 length equals 14 residues. CDR3 loop: CATRGGAGSYEQYF. The CDR3 DNA sequence: TGTGCTACCCGAGGGGGTGCAGGGTCCTACGAGCAGTACTTC.

V gene TRBV27 combines with J gene TRBJ2-7; D is ambiguous. V lost 7 bases and J 0 bases, leaving 10 bases between the germline ends. This CDR3 region has 13 residues. The germline V gene encodes CDR1 MNHEY and CDR2 SMNVEV (reference sequence). The CDR3 loop is CASKISSSYEQYF. CDR3 DNA sequence: TGTGCCAGCAAGATTTCCAGCTCCTACGAGCAGTACTTC.

The table lists this clone with a count of one. The chain links TRBV5-1 to TRBJ2-7, with 9 bases identical to TRBD2. The V gene end was trimmed by 2 bases and the J gene end by 4 bases; junction bases not matched to a gene: 7. CDR1 SGHRS and CDR2 YFSETQ come from the germline V gene. The CDR3 consists of 15 residues. DNA of the CDR3: TGCGCCAGCAGCTTAGCGGGAGGCCATGATTACGAGCAGTACTTC. Encoded protein: CASSLAGGHDYEQYF. The full variable domain, its missing parts supplied by reference TRBV5-1 and TRBJ2-7, is KAGVTQTPRYLIKTRGQQVTLSCSPISGHRSVSWYQQTPGQGLQFLFEYFSETQRNKGNFPGRFSGRQFSNSRSEMNVSTLELGDSALYLCASSLAGGHDYEQYFGPGTRLTVT.

The chain recombines TRBV7-9 with TRBJ1-1, with D perhaps matching TRBD1 (5 bases). CDR3 length: 16 residues. CDR1 and CDR2 (germline): SEHNR, FQNEAQ (reference sequence). Trimming took off 2 bases at V and 11 bases at J, with 24 bases between the two ends. As DNA, the CDR3 is TGTGCCAGCAGCTTACCGAGAGTGGAAGGGGTGAACTCGGCTTTCTTT. Protein product: CASSLPRVEGVNSAFF.

CDR3 sequence (DNA): TGCGCCAGCAGCTTCGGACAGAACACTGAAGCTTTCTTT. Translating gives CASSFGQNTEAFF. This chain joins TRBV5-1 and TRBJ1-1, with D perhaps matching TRBD1 (5 bases). Per the germline V gene, CDR1 is SGHRS and CDR2 is YFSETQ. The CDR3 loop spans 13 amino acids. Deletions cut 2 bases from V and 1 base from J, with 6 bases between. Full variable domain (rest looked up from reference TRBV5-1 and TRBJ1-1): KAGVTQTPRYLIKTRGQQVTLSCSPISGHRSVSWYQQTPGQGLQFLFEYFSETQRNKGNFPGRFSGRQFSNSRSEMNVSTLELGDSALYLCASSFGQNTEAFFGQGTRLTVV.

In this sample, this clone turned up a few times. The chain is built from TRBV24-1 and TRBJ1-2, with TRBD1 matching 8 bases. Per the germline V gene, CDR1 is KGHDR and CDR2 is SFDVKD. Trimming took 2 bases from V and 4 from J; bases not matched to a gene: 8. This CDR3 comprises 16 residues. The CDR3 sequence: CATSDSGGRGLYGYTF. The CDR3 nucleotides are TGTGCCACCAGTGATTCAGGGGGCAGGGGGCTCTATGGCTACACCTTC.

V usage is TRBV9 and J usage is TRBJ1-2, with D perhaps matching TRBD1 (6 bases). With 4 bases removed from V and 3 bases from J, the gap between germline ends came to 16 bases. The CDR3 is 15 residues long. CDR1 is SGDLS and CDR2 is YYNGEE in the germline V gene. The CDR3 bases are TGTGCCAGCAGCTCGCCCCAGGGGAGGGACTATGGCTACACCTTC. Its translation is CASSSPQGRDYGYTF.

This clone was recorded a few times. The genes are TRBV29-1 and TRBJ2-2; D not certain. V was pared by 4 bases and J by 2 bases, with 11 bases between. The CDR3 extends over 14 amino acids. The V gene's germline CDR1 is SQVTM and CDR2 ANQGSEA. The CDR3 reads CSVGVFVNTGELFF. CDR3 in DNA: TGCAGCGTTGGAGTTTTTGTTAACACCGGGGAGCTGTTTTTT.

V is TRBV9 and J is TRBJ2-5; D is perhaps TRBD2 (6 bases). The CDR3 contains 15 residues. Deletions cut 3 bases from V and 4 bases from J, with 16 bases between. In germline, CDR1 is SGDLS, CDR2 YYNGEE. CDR3 sequence: CASSASGRRGETQYF. In DNA form, the CDR3 reads TGTGCCAGCAGCGCTTCAGGGAGGCGGGGAGAGACCCAGTACTTC.

This chain links TRBV7-3 with TRBJ1-1; 7 bases agree with TRBD1. The ends lost 2 bases at V and 3 bases at J; junction bases unmatched: 6. CDR3 size: 15 residues. CDR1 and CDR2 (germline): SGHTA, FQGTGA. In nucleotides, the CDR3 is TGTGCCAGCAGCTTATGTCAGGGGGACTACACTGAAGCTTTCTTT. The encoded protein is CASSLCQGDYTEAFF.

A few counts support this clone. The genes are TRBV28 and TRBJ2-7; tentatively, D is TRBD1 (5 bases). CDR3 length equals 16 residues. Trimming took 7 bases from V and 1 from J, leaving 20 bases between them. Germline CDR1 reads MDHEN; CDR2 reads SYDVKM. The CDR3 DNA sequence: TGTGCCAGCACCGAAGTGGGGCTCCTGGGTTCCTACGAGCAGTACTTC. Its translation: CASTEVGLLGSYEQYF.

Regarding this clone: The junction and the germline gene differ at one end; a read error may be behind it. The gene calls are TRBV7-7 and TRBJ2-7; 8 bases line up with TRBD2. The CDR3 sequence is 15 residues long. Germline-derived CDR1 and CDR2 are SSHAT and FNYEAQ (reference sequence). The CDR3 nucleotides read TGTGCTAGCAGCCCGGGAGGGGGGCGGTCCTACGAGCAGTACTTC. Residues: CASSPGGGRSYEQYF.

The rearrangement links TRBV5-1 to TRBJ1-3; D gene ambiguous. V was pared by 4 bases and J by 0 bases, with 14 bases between. The CDR3 is made up of 16 amino acids. CDR1 is SGHRS, CDR2 YFSETQ, per germline. This CDR3 is CASSLSRGSSGNTIYF. CDR3 nucleotides: TGCGCCAGCAGCCTAAGCCGAGGCAGCTCTGGAAACACCATATATTTT.

V usage is TRBV7-8 and J usage is TRBJ2-3, with 10 bases that match TRBD2. Germline assignment: CDR1 SGHVS and CDR2 FQNEAQ. Losses at the gene ends were 4 bases for V and 4 bases for J; bases not matched to a gene: 17. This CDR3 is built from 19 residues. Here the CDR3 DNA reads TGTGCCAGCAGCTACCACGCGGAAGCGGGAGGGCCCCCCCCAGATACGCAGTATTTT. This translates into CASSYHAEAGGPPPDTQYF. The full variable domain, its missing parts supplied by reference TRBV7-8 and TRBJ2-3, is GAGVSQSPRYKVAKRGQDVALRCDPISGHVSLFWYQQALGQGPEFLTYFQNEAQLDKSGLPSDRFFAERPEGSVSTLKIQRTQQEDSAVYLCASSYHAEAGGPPPDTQYFGPGTRLTVL.

The J gene is TRBJ1-5, the V gene TRBV5-6; D may be TRBD1 (5 bases). The CDR3 runs to 15 residues. Looked up from germline, CDR1 is SGHDT and CDR2 is YYEEEE. Deletions cut 10 bases from V and 0 bases from J, with 17 bases between. CDR3 protein: CAFAGLRDSNQPQHF. As DNA, the CDR3 is TGTGCCTTTGCGGGGCTGAGGGATAGCAATCAGCCCCAGCATTTT.

V and J are TRBV29-1 and TRBJ1-1, with 7 bases fitting TRBD1. Germline-derived CDR1 and CDR2 are SQVTM and ANQGSEA. The ends lost 7 bases at V and 1 base at J; junction bases unmatched: 6. The CDR3 totals 13 residues. The CDR3 DNA reads TGCAGCGCACCTGGGACAGCGAACACTGAAGCTTTCTTT. Its translation is CSAPGTANTEAFF.

The chain is built from TRBV2 and TRBJ1-4; tentatively, D is TRBD1 (5 bases). Looked up from germline, CDR1 is SNHLY and CDR2 is FYNNEI. Trimming cost V 2 bases and J 5 bases, with 12 bases left between them. The CDR3 is 15 residues long. The CDR3 here is CASSELGGENEKLFF. The DNA of the CDR3 is TGTGCCAGCAGTGAATTGGGGGGGGAGAATGAAAAACTGTTTTTT.

The V gene is TRBV29-1, the J gene TRBJ1-2, with D perhaps matching TRBD1 (5 bases). Germline V gene lookup returns CDR1 SQVTM and CDR2 ANQGSEA. The V and J ends lost 6 bases and 1 base respectively, with 18 bases between them. This CDR3 contains 15 residues. The CDR3, as DNA: TGCAGCGTAACCGACCCAAGACAGCGTAACTATGGCTACACCTTC. Its protein product is CSVTDPRQRNYGYTF.

J is TRBJ2-7 and V is TRBV6-6, with 7 bases that match TRBD1. With V trimmed by 6 bases and J by 3 bases, 11 bases remained unmatched. Looked up from germline, CDR1 is MNHNY and CDR2 is SVGAGI (reference sequence). The CDR3 extends over 15 amino acids. The CDR3 region has the DNA TGTGCCAGCAGAGACAGGGCGGAATTGGTCTACGAGCAGTACTTC. Its translation is CASRDRAELVYEQYF.

This chain connects TRBV29-1 to TRBJ1-4; D remains unclear. This CDR3 region has 13 residues. Trimming removed 3 bases at V and 6 bases at J, with 11 bases between. Germline loops: CDR1 SQVTM, CDR2 ANQGSEA. In nucleotides, the CDR3 is TGCAGCGTTGATAACGCCAGCGATGAAAAACTGTTTTTT. Residues: CSVDNASDEKLFF. The full variable domain, its missing parts supplied by reference TRBV29-1 and TRBJ1-4, is SAVISQKPSRDICQRGTSLTIQCQVDSQVTMMFWYRQQPGQSLTLIATANQGSEATYESGFVIDKFPISRPNLTFSTLTVSNMSPEDSSIYLCSVDNASDEKLFFGSGTQLSVL.

The chain carries TRBV5-1 and TRBJ1-1, with a possible D match to TRBD1 (5 bases). The CDR3 length is 15 residues. The germline CDR1 and CDR2 sequences are SGHRS and YFSETQ. The V gene lost 6 bases and the J gene lost 0 bases, with 15 bases spanning the gap. The CDR3 DNA follows: TGCGCCAGCAAGGCCCCTGGGGGGATGAACACTGAAGCTTTCTTT. Its translation is CASKAPGGMNTEAFF.

The rearrangement uses TRBV12-3 or TRBV12-4 and TRBJ2-7; D is unresolved. This CDR3 comprises 12 residues. V lost 1 base, J lost 6 bases, and 7 bases lay in between. CDR3 in DNA: TGTGCCAGCAGTTTAGGCCCGCGCGAGCAGTACTTC. Protein sequence: CASSLGPREQYF.